This T cell receptor beta chain comes out of a study of T cells in localized non-small cell lung cancer. Germline loops: CDR1 SGDLS, CDR2 YYNGEE. The CDR3 is made up of 14 amino acids. Trimming cost V 0 bases and J 9 bases, with 15 bases left between them. Sequenced by immunoSEQ multiplex PCR; TCRdb stores in-frame clones only, minus some. The sample gives about 54,000 clones, about four fifths of which show up once; 20% is in the top ten. The genes are TRBV9 and TRBJ2-5; the D gene is possibly TRBD2 (5 bases). This receptor was identified in a female donor of 60 years or more with stage II squamous cell lung carcinoma. The starting material was peripheral blood, obtained before any cancer treatment. The CDR3 sequence is CASSVGRTAGAQYF. In DNA, the CDR3 is TGTGCCAGCAGCGTAGGACGGACGGCCGGGGCCCAGTACTTC.